Each of the 27 T cell receptor beta chains below was sequenced from the same sample in a study of T-cell memory formation after mild COVID-19. TCRdb analysed the 5' RACE reads with MiXCR anew, one entry per CDR3 protein. The sample carries approximately 46,000 distinct CDR3 sequences, 6% to 8.5% recorded once. Sequences were obtained from PBMCs or a T cell subset sorted from them (not recorded which). Source of these receptors: an adult who had mild COVID-19 (a few samples of this study predate the infection). Cell type and time point are not known.

This clonotype occurred many times. This chain joins TRBV7-9 and TRBJ2-3; 9 positions match TRBD2. This CDR3 is built from 15 residues. In germline, CDR1 is SEHNR, CDR2 FQNEAQ (reference sequence). Unmatched junction bases numbered 11, after V lost 8 bases and J lost 5 bases. CDR3 loop: CASRWLAGKEDTQYF. The CDR3 nucleotides are TGTGCCAGCCGGTGGCTAGCGGGAAAGGAAGATACGCAGTATTTT.

The table lists this clonotype with many counts. The rearrangement links TRBV5-1 to TRBJ2-1, with D tentatively TRBD2 (7 bases). The CDR3 covers 15 residues. Looked up from germline, CDR1 is SGHRS and CDR2 is YFSETQ. V was clipped by 0 bases and J by 6 bases, with 13 bases between them. The CDR3 DNA follows: TGCGCCAGCAGCTTGGGCCCGGGGGGCCTCAATGAGCAGTTCTTC. Its translation is CASSLGPGGLNEQFF.

This clonotype has ten or more counts. The chain links TRBV12-3 or TRBV12-4 to TRBJ2-1, with D possibly being TRBD2 (5 bases). The CDR3 loop spans 13 amino acids. V lost 3 bases to trimming and J lost 5 bases, with 8 bases between them. The CDR3 coding sequence is TGTGCCAGCAGTTTTAGGCGGGACAATGAGCAGTTCTTC. The encoded protein is CASSFRRDNEQFF.

Ten or more counts support this clonotype. The V gene is TRBV5-1, the J gene TRBJ2-7, with a possible D match to TRBD2 (5 bases). Per germline, CDR1 SGHRS and CDR2 YFSETQ. This CDR3 contains 11 residues. Trimming took 4 bases from V and 7 from J, leaving 9 bases between them. This chain's CDR3 is CASSLEGEQYF. The DNA for the CDR3 is TGCGCCAGCAGCCTCGAGGGAGAGCAGTACTTC.

A few counts support this clonotype. This rearrangement joins TRBV6-2 or TRBV6-3 to TRBJ1-3; D might be TRBD1 (5 bases). From germline, CDR1 is MNHEY and CDR2 SVGEGT. Deletions cut 11 bases from V and 0 bases from J, with 11 bases between. This CDR3 is 13 amino acids long. The CDR3 nucleotides are TGTGCCTGCCTTAGGGGCTCTGGAAACACCATATATTTT. Its protein product is CACLRGSGNTIYF.

The chain carries TRBV2 and TRBJ2-6; no clear D. The CDR3 covers 16 residues. Looked up from germline, CDR1 is SNHLY and CDR2 is FYNNEI. V was pared by 0 bases and J by 0 bases, with 6 bases between. The CDR3 coding sequence is TGTGCCAGCAGTGAAGCGATGTTCTCTGGGGCCAACGTCCTGACTTTC. Translated: CASSEAMFSGANVLTF.

The rearrangement links TRBV6-2 or TRBV6-3 to TRBJ2-5; 8 bases map to TRBD2. The CDR3 has 14 amino acids. Trimming cost V 5 bases and J 5 bases; bases outside gene matches: 7. CDR1 and CDR2 (germline): MNHEY, SVGEGT. The DNA of the CDR3 is TGTGCCAGCAGTCCCGGGGGGGACAAGGAGACCCAGTACTTC. It encodes CASSPGGDKETQYF.

This clonotype was counted at least ten times. This chain's CDR3 is CASGPPDALHEQYF. Written as DNA, the CDR3 is TGTGCTAGTGGTCCGCCGGACGCCTTGCACGAGCAGTACTTC. The V call is TRBV12-5, the J call TRBJ2-7, with D unclear. The ends were cut back, 5 bases at V and 5 bases at J, with 16 bases in the middle. The germline V gene encodes CDR1 LGHNT and CDR2 FRNRAP. The CDR3 length is 14 residues.

In its sample, this clonotype was seen many times. The chain recombines TRBV7-3 with TRBJ2-3; TRBD2 matches at 9 bases. The CDR3 totals 20 residues. The V segment lost 1 base and the J segment 2 bases; nucleotides outside the gene matches: 16. CDR1 is SGHTA, CDR2 FQGTGA, per germline. CDR3 in DNA: TGTGCCAGCAGCTTAAAGTGGCGGGGGGGCGCCATCCCGCACACAGATACGCAGTATTTT. Translating gives CASSLKWRGGAIPHTDTQYF.

The J gene is TRBJ2-2, the V gene TRBV3-1; a weak D match, TRBD1 (7 bases). The length of the CDR3 is 15 residues. V dropped 6 bases and J dropped 4 bases, with 15 bases sitting between them. Germline assignment: CDR1 LGHDT and CDR2 YNNKEL (reference sequence). CDR3 amino acids: CASSRAGGFTGELFF. Here the CDR3 DNA reads TGTGCCAGCAGTCGGGCAGGGGGGTTCACCGGGGAGCTGTTTTTT.

This clonotype was found many times. This chain connects TRBV7-2 to TRBJ2-1; D is unresolved. The CDR3 has 17 residues. V was pared by 5 bases and J by 0 bases, with 17 bases between. Germline loops: CDR1 SGHTA, CDR2 FQGNSA. The CDR3 spells CASSPWIRSSSYNEQFF. The CDR3 DNA sequence: TGTGCCAGCAGCCCTTGGATCCGGTCGAGCTCCTACAATGAGCAGTTCTTC.

This clonotype was detected ten times or more. This rearrangement joins TRBV7-9 to TRBJ1-2; perhaps TRBD1 as D (6 bases). CDR3 size: 16 residues. The germline V gene has CDR1 SEHNR and CDR2 FQNEAQ (reference sequence). V lost 3 bases and J lost 3, with 17 bases in between. The CDR3 spells CASSLGSEGDDYGYTF. As DNA, the CDR3 is TGTGCCAGCAGCTTGGGCAGTGAGGGGGATGACTATGGCTACACCTTC.

This clonotype was observed at least ten times. V usage is TRBV5-1 and J usage is TRBJ1-5; 9 bases fit TRBD1. The junction had 3 bases not matched to a gene; V was cut back by 4 bases and J by 4 bases. There are 14 residues in the CDR3. Germline V lookup: CDR1 SGHRS, CDR2 YFSETQ. CDR3 nucleotide sequence: TGCGCCAGCAGCGCGGGACAGGGAAATCAGCCCCAGCATTTT. This codes for CASSAGQGNQPQHF.

This clonotype was counted ten times or more. The V and J genes are TRBV2 and TRBJ2-1; no definite D call. The CDR3 is 12 amino acids. Germline CDR1 and CDR2: SNHLY and FYNNEI. V was clipped by 1 base and J by 6 bases, with 4 bases between them. The CDR3 DNA follows: TGTGCCAGCAGTGAAGGGCTCAATGAGCAGTTCTTC. It yields the protein CASSEGLNEQFF.

This clonotype was recorded many times. The rearrangement links TRBV20-1 to TRBJ2-3; 7 nucleotides agree with TRBD1. The trim removed 2 bases at V and 6 bases at J, leaving 11 bases unmatched. Germline V gene data show CDR1 as DFQATT and CDR2 as SNEGSKA (reference sequence). This CDR3 comprises 15 residues. The CDR3 region is CSARSTGTAHDTQYF. The CDR3 nucleotides read TGCAGTGCTAGATCAACCGGGACAGCCCACGATACGCAGTATTTT.

In its sample, this clonotype was seen a few times. This chain connects TRBV7-9 to TRBJ2-2, with 11 nucleotides matching TRBD1. V was clipped by 5 bases and J by 4 bases; unmatched bases: 6. This CDR3 is 16 amino acids long. From germline, CDR1 is SEHNR and CDR2 FQNEAQ (reference sequence). The CDR3 loop is CASSRGTGGTTGELFF. CDR3 coding DNA: TGTGCCAGCAGCCGAGGGACAGGGGGAACCACCGGGGAGCTGTTTTTT.

V is TRBV5-1 and J is TRBJ1-2, with TRBD1 as a possible D gene (5 bases). Per the germline V gene, CDR1 is SGHRS and CDR2 is YFSETQ. The CDR3 is 13 amino acids. V was pared by 7 bases and J by 4 bases, with 14 bases between. CDR3 coding DNA: TGCGCCAGCGAGCAGGGATCGCTCTATGGCTACACCTTC. Translated, it gives CASEQGSLYGYTF.

Ten or more counts support this clonotype. The chain has TRBV6-1 and TRBJ2-1; 16 bases map to TRBD2. V was pared by 4 bases and J by 7 bases, with 7 bases of the junction left unmatched. Germline-derived CDR1 and CDR2 are MNHNS and SASEGT. This CDR3 comprises 17 residues. CDR3: CASSGAGLAGGRNEQFF. In DNA, the CDR3 is TGTGCCAGCAGTGGCGCGGGACTAGCGGGAGGGAGGAATGAGCAGTTCTTC.

At least ten counts were recorded for this clonotype. This chain uses TRBV27 with TRBJ2-1, with TRBD2 as a possible D gene (5 bases). The length of the CDR3 is 13 residues. Germline CDR1 reads MNHEY; CDR2 reads SMNVEV (reference sequence). V gave up 6 bases and J gave up 5 bases, with 11 bases separating them. The CDR3 loop is CASRISVNNEQFF. As DNA, the CDR3 is TGTGCCAGCAGGATTAGCGTGAACAATGAGCAGTTCTTC.

The chain joins TRBV3-1 to TRBJ2-3; weak D call: TRBD2 (5 bases). The CDR3 covers 15 residues. In germline, CDR1 is LGHDT, CDR2 YNNKEL (reference sequence). V lost 4 bases and J lost 3, with 14 bases in between. CDR3: CASSLGGPWTDTQYF. CDR3 DNA sequence: TGTGCCAGCAGCCTAGGCGGGCCTTGGACAGATACGCAGTATTTT.

This clonotype was detected many times. This chain connects TRBV28 to TRBJ2-3; 10 bases line up with TRBD1. The CDR3 sequence is 16 residues long. V gave up 4 bases and J gave up 2 bases; unmatched junction bases: 6. CDR1 is MDHEN, CDR2 SYDVKM, per germline. Written as DNA, the CDR3 is TGTGCCAGCAGTTCCGGGACAGGGGCAGCCACAGATACGCAGTATTTT. Protein: CASSSGTGAATDTQYF.

The table lists this clonotype with many counts. The chain joins TRBV7-9 to TRBJ2-1; D possibly corresponds to TRBD1 (5 bases). The CDR3 length is 16 residues. Trimming took off 1 base at V and 4 bases at J, with 14 bases between the two ends. CDR1 is SEHNR and CDR2 is FQNEAQ in the germline V gene (reference sequence). The CDR3 region is CASSLVGADEYNEQFF. As DNA, the CDR3 is TGTGCCAGCAGCTTAGTTGGGGCAGACGAATACAATGAGCAGTTCTTC.

This clonotype was seen repeatedly, ten times or more. This chain uses TRBV12-3 or TRBV12-4 with TRBJ1-1; D remains unclear. Trimming removed 1 base at V and 10 bases at J, with 7 bases between. The CDR3 extends over 11 amino acids. The CDR3 nucleotides read TGTGCCAGCAGTTTAGGAGATGGAGCTTTCTTT. This codes for CASSLGDGAFF.

This clonotype turned up a few times. The chain uses TRBV5-1 and TRBJ2-1; 14 positions agree with TRBD2. This CDR3 is 17 amino acids long. J lost 8 bases, V lost 4 bases, and 11 bases had no gene match. Looked up from germline, CDR1 is SGHRS and CDR2 is YFSETQ. The CDR3 bases are TGCGCCAGCAGCGGGGGACTAGCGGGGGCTAGTGTGGATGAGCAGTTCTTC. Translation: CASSGGLAGASVDEQFF.

This clonotype has at least ten counts. The chain has TRBV6-1 and TRBJ2-6, with 7 bases identical to TRBD1. With V trimmed by 4 bases and J by 1 base, 1 base remained unmatched. Germline V gene sequence: CDR1 MNHNS, CDR2 SASEGT. This CDR3 comprises 15 residues. CDR3 nucleotide sequence: TGTGCCAGCAGTGTACAGGGGTCTGGGGCCAACGTCCTGACTTTC. Protein sequence: CASSVQGSGANVLTF.

This clonotype was detected a few times. The chain combines TRBV30 with TRBJ2-5, with TRBD2 identical over 7 bases. J was trimmed by 4 bases and V by 1 base; bases with no gene match: 6. CDR3 length: 14 residues. Germline CDR1 reads GTSNPN; CDR2 reads SVGIG (reference sequence). CDR3 bases: TGTGCCTGGAGTGAAGGACTAGTAGCAGAGACCCAGTACTTC. Amino acids: CAWSEGLVAETQYF.

This clonotype occurred a few times. This rearrangement joins TRBV6-6 to TRBJ1-5; D remains unclear. The V gene lost 4 bases and the J gene lost 4 bases, with 14 bases spanning the gap. CDR1 and CDR2 from the germline V gene are MNHNY and SVGAGI (reference sequence). The CDR3 sequence is 15 residues long. CDR3 DNA sequence: TGTGCCAGCAGTTTTCGGCCCGCTTTAAATCAGCCCCAGCATTTT. Its translation: CASSFRPALNQPQHF.